The 28 T cell receptor beta chains below all came from one sample that was sequenced in a study of control samples from healthy donors and cancer patients. TCRdb's table, derived via immunoSEQ multiplex PCR, lists solely in-frame clones and lacks some. The sample has around 100,000 clones, 92% seen once. The specimen was blood. Receptors originate from a woman between 18 and 29 years old in good health.

The J gene is TRBJ1-4, the V gene TRBV12-5; tentative D call: TRBD1 (6 bases). This CDR3 comprises 15 residues. Trimming removed 2 bases from V and 10 bases from J, with 17 bases in between. The germline V gene has CDR1 LGHNT and CDR2 FRNRAP. DNA for the CDR3: TGTGCTAGTGGTTTGCGAGGCGCGGGGGGCGGAAAACTGTTTTTT. Encoded protein: CASGLRGAGGGKLFF.

This clone was counted once. The genes are TRBV6-6 and TRBJ1-6; D possibly corresponds to TRBD1 (6 bases). The CDR3 is made up of 20 amino acids. V was shortened by 6 bases and J by 0 bases, with 24 bases between the two germline ends. Per germline, CDR1 MNHNY and CDR2 SVGAGI (reference sequence). The DNA for the CDR3 is TGTGCCAGCAGCTATTCCTCCGGGACACCCGTATCCTCCTATAATTCACCCCTCCACTTT. Its protein product is CASSYSSGTPVSSYNSPLHF.

This clone was seen a single time. Germline is not matched at one junction end, which may reflect a read error. The chain employs TRBV5-1 and TRBJ2-1; 10 bases are a match to TRBD1. The CDR3 contains 16 residues. CDR1 is SGHRS and CDR2 is YFSETQ in the germline V gene. CDR3 DNA: TGCGCCAGCAGCTTGGATCCGGGGGGCCGGGACAGGGGTTTCCTCTTC. It encodes CASSLDPGGRDRGFLF.

V and J are TRBV11-2 and TRBJ1-1, with D perhaps TRBD1 (5 bases). The CDR3 extends over 12 amino acids. In germline, CDR1 is SGHAT, CDR2 FQNNGV. V was cut by 1 base and J by 9 bases, with 9 bases left in between. The CDR3 region has the DNA TGTGCCAGCAGCTTAGTCGGACAAAAAGCTTTCTTT. Translated: CASSLVGQKAFF.

This clone has more than one count but fewer than ten. V usage is TRBV5-1 and J usage is TRBJ1-2; possibly TRBD1 for D (5 bases). The germline CDR1 and CDR2 sequences are SGHRS and YFSETQ. V was clipped by 2 bases and J by 12 bases, with 17 bases between them. The CDR3 loop spans 13 amino acids. The chain's CDR3 is CASSFSEGRDNTF. The CDR3 nucleotides read TGCGCCAGCAGCTTCTCCGAAGGCAGGGATAACACCTTC.

The rearrangement uses TRBV19 and TRBJ2-7, with D possibly matching TRBD1 (7 bases). CDR3 length: 17 residues. Trimming took 1 base from V and 5 from J, leaving 21 bases between them. Per germline, CDR1 LNHDA and CDR2 SQIVND (reference sequence). CDR3 nucleotides: TGTGCCAGTAGTATAGCATGGGCGGCAGGGGGGACCCACGAGCAGTACTTC. This codes for CASSIAWAAGGTHEQYF.

This clone appeared a single time. This sequence joins TRBV9 and TRBJ2-1; 9 bases agree with TRBD1. Germline lookup yields CDR1 SGDLS and CDR2 YYNGEE. The junction had 7 bases not matched to a gene; V was cut back by 6 bases and J by 3 bases. The CDR3 runs to 15 residues. The CDR3 region is CASNPRDRVYNEQFF. DNA for the CDR3: TGTGCCAGCAACCCCCGGGACAGGGTCTACAATGAGCAGTTCTTC.

The gene calls are TRBV5-4 and TRBJ2-7, with 10 bases lining up with TRBD2. Trimming took 0 bases from V and 2 from J; bases not matched to a gene: 2. The CDR3 covers 15 residues. Looked up from germline, CDR1 is SGHNT and CDR2 is YYREEE (reference sequence). CDR3 region: CASSLGLAGAYEQYF. The CDR3 DNA reads TGTGCCAGCAGCTTGGGGCTAGCGGGAGCCTACGAGCAGTACTTC. Based on the CDR3 plus reference TRBV5-4 and TRBJ2-7, the full variable domain is ETGVTQSPTHLIKTRGQQVTLRCSSQSGHNTVSWYQQALGQGPQFIFQYYREEENGRGNFPPRFSGLQFPNYSSELNVNALELDDSALYLCASSLGLAGAYEQYFGPGTRLTVT.

V and J are TRBV6-6 and TRBJ1-1; D uncertain. The CDR3 is 11 residues long. CDR1 is MNHNY and CDR2 is SVGAGI in the germline V gene (reference sequence). Trimming stripped 11 bases from V and 0 bases from J, with 7 bases between. This CDR3 is CACSMNTEAFF. Written as DNA, the CDR3 is TGTGCCTGTAGTATGAACACTGAAGCTTTCTTT.

This chain connects TRBV2 to TRBJ2-2; the D is unclear. The CDR3 runs 13 residues. From germline, CDR1 is SNHLY and CDR2 FYNNEI. The V gene lost 7 bases and the J gene lost 3 bases, with 9 bases spanning the gap. The CDR3 sequence: CASKSGHTGELFF. DNA of the CDR3: TGTGCCAGCAAATCCGGGCACACCGGGGAGCTGTTTTTT. Full variable domain (missing parts from reference TRBV2 and TRBJ2-2): EPEVTQTPSHQVTQMGQEVILRCVPISNHLYFYWYRQILGQKVEFLVSFYNNEISEKSEIFDDQFSVERPDGSNFTLKIRSTKLEDSAMYFCASKSGHTGELFFGEGSRLTVL.

The chain recombines TRBV4-1 with TRBJ1-5; D is unresolved. CDR1 is MGHRA and CDR2 is YSYEKL in the germline V gene. This CDR3 is built from 16 residues. V was trimmed by 0 bases and J by 7 bases, leaving 16 bases between them. CDR3 region: CASSQELDPLYQPQHF. CDR3 DNA: TGCGCCAGCAGCCAAGAGTTGGACCCTTTGTACCAGCCCCAGCATTTT.

The V call is TRBV27, the J call TRBJ1-5; D is possibly TRBD1 (5 bases). V was pared by 4 bases and J by 7 bases, with 17 bases between. Germline lookup yields CDR1 MNHEY and CDR2 SMNVEV (reference sequence). This CDR3 comprises 15 residues. CDR3 sequence (DNA): TGTGCCAGCAGTTCCCAGGGAGGGAGTAGGCAGCCCCAGCATTTT. This encodes CASSSQGGSRQPQHF.

The rearrangement uses TRBV2 and TRBJ2-7; tentative D call: TRBD1 (6 bases). The CDR3 extends over 13 amino acids. CDR1 is SNHLY and CDR2 is FYNNEI in the germline V gene. V dropped 4 bases and J dropped 2 bases, with 9 bases sitting between them. The CDR3 region is CASSAQGAYEQYF. CDR3 coding DNA: TGTGCCAGCAGTGCACAGGGAGCCTACGAGCAGTACTTC.

The V call is TRBV10-1, the J call TRBJ2-2, with unresolved D. V shed 3 bases and J shed 7 bases, with 12 bases lying between them. The length of the CDR3 is 14 residues. Per germline, CDR1 WNHNN and CDR2 SYGVQD (reference sequence). The CDR3 DNA follows: TGCGCCAGCAGTGAAGCTCCCTCAGTCGGGGAGCTGTTTTTT. This encodes CASSEAPSVGELFF.

V and J are TRBV5-4 and TRBJ2-6; D is perhaps TRBD1 (6 bases). The V end was cut by 7 bases, the J end by 2 bases, with 13 bases between. The CDR3 length is 15 residues. Looked up from germline, CDR1 is SGHNT and CDR2 is YYREEE (reference sequence). CDR3 nucleotide sequence: TGTGCCAGCCGAACAGGGAACACTGGGGCCAACGTCCTGACTTTC. Translation gives CASRTGNTGANVLTF.

V and J are TRBV6-5 and TRBJ2-3; unclear D gene. Germline CDR1 is MNHEY and CDR2 is SVGAGI. The CDR3 length is 11 residues. Trimming took 8 bases from V and 10 from J, leaving 13 bases between them. In nucleotides, the CDR3 is TGTGCCAGCCGCAAGGAATTGGCGCAGTATTTT. This translates into CASRKELAQYF.

For this clone: Other DNA sequences from this sample encode an identical CDR3 as well. The chain has TRBV4-2 and TRBJ2-3, with TRBD2 matching 10 bases. After removal of 0 bases from V and 1 base from J, the junction contained 1 base not matched to a gene. CDR3 length: 16 amino acids. The V gene's germline CDR1 is LGHNA and CDR2 YNFKEQ. CDR3 nucleotides: TGTGCCAGCAGCCAAGATCTAGCGGGAGGCACAGATACGCAGTATTTT. Its translation: CASSQDLAGGTDTQYF.

The chain joins TRBV25-1 to TRBJ1-3; no definite D call. Trimming shortened V by 1 base and J by 4 bases, and 11 bases separated the two germline ends. The V gene's germline CDR1 is MGHDK and CDR2 SYGVNS. The CDR3 sequence is 15 residues long. In nucleotides, the CDR3 is TGTGCCAGCAGTGAATCGGGATATGAGGGAAACACCATATATTTT. This translates into CASSESGYEGNTIYF.

This rearrangement joins TRBV18 to TRBJ2-7; D not resolved. The V end lost 5 bases, the J end lost 2 bases, and 4 bases lay between the germline ends. Germline-derived CDR1 and CDR2 are KGHSH and LQKENI. This CDR3 is 11 amino acids long. CDR3 sequence (DNA): TGTGCCAGCTCATTAGCCTACGAGCAGTACTTC. Encoded protein: CASSLAYEQYF.

V is TRBV6-6 and J is TRBJ1-1; maybe TRBD1 (6 bases). The length of the CDR3 is 13 residues. Germline V CDR1 and CDR2: MNHNY, SVGAGI (reference sequence). V was cut by 6 bases and J by 3 bases, with 11 bases left in between. The CDR3 region is CASRRGADTEAFF. For the CDR3, the DNA is TGTGCCAGCAGGCGGGGGGCGGACACTGAAGCTTTCTTT.

The chain joins TRBV24-1 to TRBJ2-1; the match to TRBD2 covers 11 bases. This CDR3 region has 17 residues. The ends lost 5 bases at V and 4 bases at J; junction bases unmatched: 9. Germline CDR1 and CDR2: KGHDR and SFDVKD. The CDR3 DNA follows: TGTGCCACCAGTGCCACTACCGGGACTAGCGGTTACAATGAGCAGTTCTTC. It is translated as CATSATTGTSGYNEQFF.

This chain connects TRBV7-9 to TRBJ1-3; D not certain. Per germline, CDR1 SEHNR and CDR2 FQNEAQ (reference sequence). The CDR3 has 16 residues. The V gene lost 4 bases and the J gene lost 0 bases, with 13 bases spanning the gap. The CDR3, as DNA: TGTGCCAGCAGCTCGAGGGCCTCGAGCTCTGGAAACACCATATATTTT. Translating gives CASSSRASSSGNTIYF.

V usage is TRBV19 and J usage is TRBJ2-7; maybe TRBD1 (5 bases). The CDR3 is 14 amino acids. V was pared by 5 bases and J by 5 bases, with 16 bases between. The germline CDR1 and CDR2 sequences are LNHDA and SQIVND (reference sequence). CDR3 sequence (DNA): TGTGCCAGTAGTTTTAGGGGCTCGGGCGACGAGCAGTACTTC. Protein: CASSFRGSGDEQYF.

V usage is TRBV28 and J usage is TRBJ1-4, with 8 positions matching TRBD1. V lost 6 bases and J lost 4; bases outside the gene matches: 4. This CDR3 comprises 14 residues. Germline V lookup: CDR1 MDHEN, CDR2 SYDVKM. The CDR3 DNA sequence: TGTGCCAGCAGGACAGGGGAGAATAATGAAAAACTGTTTTTT. Amino acids: CASRTGENNEKLFF.

The V gene is TRBV19, the J gene TRBJ2-7, with D maybe TRBD1 (6 bases). CDR1 and CDR2 (germline): LNHDA, SQIVND (reference sequence). CDR3 length: 14 amino acids. The V and J ends lost 10 bases and 6 bases respectively, with 22 bases between them. The CDR3 DNA reads TGTGCCACCGCCACCCGTCACAGGGATGCCGAGCAGTACTTC. Translated: CATATRHRDAEQYF.

The chain uses TRBV15 and TRBJ1-1; a possible D gene is TRBD1 (5 bases). This CDR3 is 16 amino acids long. The germline V gene has CDR1 LNHNV and CDR2 YYDKDF (reference sequence). Trimming left V 0 bases short and J 5 bases short, with 16 bases between. The CDR3 coding sequence is TGTGCCACCAGCAGAGATCGAGCAGGGTGGGGTACTGAAGCTTTCTTT. It codes for CATSRDRAGWGTEAFF.

V and J are TRBV28 and TRBJ1-2; 8 nucleotides line up with TRBD1. The CDR3 contains 14 residues. In germline, CDR1 is MDHEN, CDR2 SYDVKM. J gave up 5 bases and V 5 bases, and 7 bases lay outside the gene matches. CDR3 nucleotide sequence: TGTGCCAGCAGTCGACAGGGGTTTCGGTATGGCTACACCTTC. Protein: CASSRQGFRYGYTF.

The chain recombines TRBV5-4 with TRBJ1-1, with unresolved D. The CDR3 loop spans 13 amino acids. Trimming pared 0 bases from V and 5 bases from J, leaving 8 bases between. Germline V CDR1 and CDR2: SGHNT, YYREEE (reference sequence). Written as DNA, the CDR3 is TGTGCCAGCAGCTTGGTTGTGTGGACTGAAGCTTTCTTT. This gives the protein CASSLVVWTEAFF. Variable domain in full (rest from reference TRBV5-4 and TRBJ1-1): ETGVTQSPTHLIKTRGQQVTLRCSSQSGHNTVSWYQQALGQGPQFIFQYYREEENGRGNFPPRFSGLQFPNYSSELNVNALELDDSALYLCASSLVVWTEAFFGQGTRLTVV.